This T cell receptor beta chain was found in a study of blood T cell repertoires in COVID-19. Sequencing was performed with immunoSEQ multiplex PCR; in TCRdb, only in-frame clones are kept and a portion is missing. The sample lists about 110,000 clones, around 90% occurring once. With V trimmed by 0 bases and J by 5 bases, 11 bases remained unmatched. CDR3 length: 17 amino acids. The germline gives CDR1 SGHRS, CDR2 YFSETQ. The chain recombines TRBV5-1 with TRBJ1-1; 9 bases map to TRBD1. Material: peripheral blood. This sequence was found in a man in his forties with active or convalescent COVID-19. CDR3 DNA: TGCGCCAGCAGCTTGGTTGGACAGGGGCGACAGGGGACTGAAGCTTTCTTT. As protein: CASSLVGQGRQGTEAFF.